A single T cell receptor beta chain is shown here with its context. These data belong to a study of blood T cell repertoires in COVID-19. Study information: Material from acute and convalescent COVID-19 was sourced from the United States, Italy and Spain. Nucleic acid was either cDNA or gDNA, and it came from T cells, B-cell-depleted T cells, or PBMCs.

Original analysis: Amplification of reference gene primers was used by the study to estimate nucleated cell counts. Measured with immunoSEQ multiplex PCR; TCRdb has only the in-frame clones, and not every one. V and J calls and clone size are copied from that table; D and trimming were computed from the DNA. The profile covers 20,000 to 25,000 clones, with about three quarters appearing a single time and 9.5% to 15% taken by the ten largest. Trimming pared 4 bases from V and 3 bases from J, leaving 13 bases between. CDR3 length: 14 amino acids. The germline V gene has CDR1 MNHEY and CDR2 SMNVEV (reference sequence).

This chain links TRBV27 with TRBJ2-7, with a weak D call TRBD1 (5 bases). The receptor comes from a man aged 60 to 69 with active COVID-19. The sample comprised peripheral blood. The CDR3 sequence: CASSSRAGIYEQYF. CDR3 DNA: TGTGCCAGCAGTTCCCGCGCAGGGATCTACGAGCAGTACTTC.